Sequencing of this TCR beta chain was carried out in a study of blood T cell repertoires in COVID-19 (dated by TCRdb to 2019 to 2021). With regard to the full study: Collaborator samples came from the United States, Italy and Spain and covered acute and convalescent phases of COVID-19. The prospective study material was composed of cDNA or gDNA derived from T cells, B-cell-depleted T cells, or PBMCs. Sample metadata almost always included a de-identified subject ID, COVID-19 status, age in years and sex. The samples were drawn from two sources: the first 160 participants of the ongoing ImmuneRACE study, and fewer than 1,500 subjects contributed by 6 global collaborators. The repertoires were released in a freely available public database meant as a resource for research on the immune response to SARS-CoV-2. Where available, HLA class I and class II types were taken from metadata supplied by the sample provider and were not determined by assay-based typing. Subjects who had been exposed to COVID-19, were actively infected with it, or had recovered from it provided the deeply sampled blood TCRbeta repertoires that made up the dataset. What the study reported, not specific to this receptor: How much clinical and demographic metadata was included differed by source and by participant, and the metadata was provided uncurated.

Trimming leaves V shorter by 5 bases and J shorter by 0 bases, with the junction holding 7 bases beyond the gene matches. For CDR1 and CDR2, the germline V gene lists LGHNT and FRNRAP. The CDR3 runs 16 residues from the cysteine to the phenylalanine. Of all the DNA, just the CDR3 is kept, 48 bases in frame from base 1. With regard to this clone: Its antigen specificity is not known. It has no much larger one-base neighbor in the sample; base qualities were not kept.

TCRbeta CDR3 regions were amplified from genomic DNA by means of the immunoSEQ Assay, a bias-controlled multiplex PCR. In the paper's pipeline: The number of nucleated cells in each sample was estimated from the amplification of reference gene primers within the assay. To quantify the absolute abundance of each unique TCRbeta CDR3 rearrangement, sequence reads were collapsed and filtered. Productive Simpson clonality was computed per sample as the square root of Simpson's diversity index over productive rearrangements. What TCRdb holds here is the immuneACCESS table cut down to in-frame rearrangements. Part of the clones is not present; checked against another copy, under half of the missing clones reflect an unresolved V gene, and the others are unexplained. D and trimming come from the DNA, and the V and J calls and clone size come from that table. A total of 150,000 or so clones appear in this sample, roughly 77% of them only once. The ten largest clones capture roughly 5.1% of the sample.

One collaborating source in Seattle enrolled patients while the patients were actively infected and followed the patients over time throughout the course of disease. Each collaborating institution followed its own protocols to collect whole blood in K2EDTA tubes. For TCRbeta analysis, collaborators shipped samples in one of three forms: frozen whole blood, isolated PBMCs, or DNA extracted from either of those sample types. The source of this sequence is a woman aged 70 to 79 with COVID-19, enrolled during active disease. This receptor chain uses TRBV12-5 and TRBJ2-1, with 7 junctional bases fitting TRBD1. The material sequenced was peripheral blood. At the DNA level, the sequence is TGTGCTAGTGGTGCCGGACAGGTCAGCTCCTACAATGAGCAGTTCTTC. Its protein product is CASGAGQVSSYNEQFF.